This TCR beta chain was found in a study of T-cell reconstitution after alpha-beta-depleted transplantation in children. The study's findings and limits: In patients about two months after transplant, alpha-beta T cells reportedly arose from several hundred expanded graft clones.

The CDR3 is 12 residues long. Germline V CDR1 and CDR2: SNHLY, FYNNEI. The V and J ends lost 2 bases and 1 base respectively, with 3 bases between them. This clonotype was counted at least ten times. Its antigen is unidentified. Molecular barcoding with unique molecular identifiers was used for the TCRbeta library. Via MiXCR, TCRdb re-called the PCR reads, giving one row per CDR3 protein. The sample has about 600,000 distinct CDR3 sequences, over 10% seen once. This chain joins TRBV2 and TRBJ2-7; D remains ambiguous. This receptor was obtained from a male patient younger than 18 who had a stem cell transplant for acute myeloid leukemia, so the T cells may come from the graft donor. The material was PBMCs, mostly from graft donor cells, obtained 360 days after TCRalphabeta/CD19-depleted stem cell transplant. The chain's CDR3 is CASSEQSYEQYF. The CDR3 nucleotides read TGTGCCAGCAGTGAACAGTCCTACGAGCAGTACTTC.